These 10 T cell receptor beta chains came from one sample sequenced in a study of blood T cells in healthy people across ages. The authors ran a second PCR of roughly 6 to 12 cycles using a sample-barcoded 5' primer and a J-beta primer mix. TCRdb re-called the 5' RACE reads through MiXCR, storing one row per CDR3 protein. The sample has some 1.8 million distinct CDR3 sequences; 39% are singletons. Sequences were obtained from blood. The receptors come from a human donor in good health.

V is TRBV11-2 and J is TRBJ2-5; D remains unclear. The DNA end is more similar to TRBJ2-7, so the J call may be wrong. The CDR3 sequence is 15 residues long. Germline values: CDR1 SGHAT, CDR2 FQNNGV. The CDR3 loop is CASSRPGHGLYEQYF. Written as DNA, the CDR3 is TGTGCCAGCAGCCGCCCGGGTCACGGTTTGTACGAGCAGTACTTC.

The chain uses TRBV5-1 and TRBJ1-1, with D perhaps matching TRBD1 (5 bases). There are 15 residues in the CDR3. The V end lost 4 bases, the J end lost 2 bases, and 15 bases lay between the germline ends. From germline, CDR1 is SGHRS and CDR2 YFSETQ. CDR3 bases: TGCGCCAGCAGCCCAACAGTAGGGGCAAACACTGAAGCTTTCTTT. This gives the protein CASSPTVGANTEAFF.

On this clonotype itself: One junction end does not reproduce the germline sequence, and a read error may be involved. The V gene is TRBV7-2, the J gene TRBJ2-2, with TRBD1 matching 9 bases. The CDR3 length is 16 residues. Germline loops: CDR1 SGHTA, CDR2 FQGNSA. CDR3 protein: CASSSWDRENAGELFF. The CDR3, as DNA: TGTGCCAGCAGCTCATGGGACAGGGAGAACGCCGGGGAGCTGTTTTTT.

The chain links TRBV12-3 or TRBV12-4 to TRBJ1-6; D remains ambiguous. CDR3 size: 14 residues. Trimming took off 2 bases at V and 8 bases at J, with 10 bases between the two ends. The CDR3: CASSLQRGDSPLHF. The CDR3 DNA is TGTGCCAGCAGTTTACAGCGGGGAGATTCACCCCTCCACTTT.

The chain has TRBV7-8 and TRBJ2-7, with D perhaps being TRBD1 or TRBD2 (5 bases each). Trimming pared 5 bases from V and 3 bases from J, leaving 17 bases between. The CDR3 loop spans 15 amino acids. CDR1 and CDR2 (germline): SGHVS, FQNEAQ. The CDR3 is CASSPGAAAYYEQYF. Here the CDR3 DNA reads TGTGCCAGCAGCCCCGGGGCAGCAGCCTACTACGAGCAGTACTTC.

The chain uses TRBV7-2 and TRBJ2-7, with D hard to call. Germline CDR1 reads SGHTA; CDR2 reads FQGNSA. V lost 5 bases, J lost 2 bases, and 16 bases lay in between. The CDR3 sequence is 15 residues long. In DNA form, the CDR3 reads TGTGCCAGCAGCGTCGGCGCGGCAGTAACCTACGAGCAGTACTTC. Amino acids: CASSVGAAVTYEQYF.

The table lists this clonotype with a few counts. V usage is TRBV20-1 and J usage is TRBJ2-4, with 10 bases matching TRBD2. With the DNA end fitting TRBJ2-5 better, the J assignment may be wrong. Germline CDR1 is DFQATT and CDR2 is SNEGSKA (reference sequence). The CDR3 is 14 amino acids. The CDR3 bases are TGCAGTGCTGGACTAGCGGAGCGAAAAGAGACCCAGTACTTC. It translates to CSAGLAERKETQYF.

This clonotype was seen a handful of times. The rearrangement uses TRBV2 and TRBJ1-1, with D unclear. Trimming cost V 4 bases and J 10 bases, with 13 bases left between them. There are 12 residues in the CDR3. Germline values: CDR1 SNHLY, CDR2 FYNNEI. The CDR3 loop is CASSVGQLGAFF. The CDR3 bases are TGTGCCAGCAGTGTCGGTCAGTTGGGAGCTTTCTTT.

J is TRBJ2-5 and V is TRBV2; 9 positions agree with TRBD1. The J segment lost 6 bases and the V segment lost 8 bases, leaving 4 bases of the junction unmatched. The CDR3 spans 12 residues. Germline CDR1 and CDR2: SNHLY and FYNNEI. CDR3 loop: CASGTGLKTQYF. The CDR3 nucleotides read TGTGCCAGCGGGACAGGGTTAAAGACCCAGTACTTC. Variable domain in full (rest from reference TRBV2 and TRBJ2-5): EPEVTQTPSHQVTQMGQEVILRCVPISNHLYFYWYRQILGQKVEFLVSFYNNEISEKSEIFDDQFSVERPDGSNFTLKIRSTKLEDSAMYFCASGTGLKTQYFGPGTRLLVL.

A remark on this clonotype: The junction differs from germline at one of its ends, possibly a read error. The chain carries TRBV20-1 and TRBJ1-2; no clear D gene. The CDR3 has 12 amino acids. The V gene's germline CDR1 is DFQATT and CDR2 SNEGSKA (reference sequence). The CDR3 DNA reads as TGTAGTGCTCGAGGGCAACTCTATGGCTACACCTTC. It yields the protein CSARGQLYGYTF.